The 10 T cell receptor beta chains presented below share a single source sample, sequenced in a study of T cells in Graves' hyperthyroidism and ophthalmopathy. Amplified TCR beta CDR3 regions derived from RNA transcripts. HTBI primers drove first-round RT-PCR of the TCR CDR3. One entry per CDR3 protein, called by TCRdb with MiXCR from the multiplex PCR reads. The sample lists some 740,000 distinct CDR3 sequences; 14% were seen once. The sample taken for sequencing was blood. These receptors were collected from a woman between 18 and 29 years old with Graves' hyperthyroidism.

This clonotype showed up many times. This sequence joins TRBV12-3 or TRBV12-4 and TRBJ1-2; D remains unclear. The CDR3 extends over 13 amino acids. Trimming took off 2 bases at V and 7 bases at J, with 11 bases between the two ends. This chain's CDR3 is CASSLWASSGYTF. The CDR3 coding sequence is TGTGCCAGCAGTTTATGGGCAAGTAGTGGCTACACCTTC.

This clonotype was counted a single time. V and J are TRBV24-1 and TRBJ2-3; no clear D. V dropped 5 bases and J dropped 1 base, with 12 bases sitting between them. CDR1 is KGHDR and CDR2 is SFDVKD in the germline V gene. This CDR3 contains 15 residues. CDR3 amino acids: CATSATYARTDTQYF. CDR3 in DNA: TGTGCCACCAGTGCGACATATGCCCGCACAGATACGCAGTATTTT.

The chain combines TRBV24-1 with TRBJ2-1; 8 bases are a match to TRBD2. V shed 4 bases, J shed 9 bases, and the junction held 13 bases outside the gene matches. There are 16 residues in the CDR3. Per germline, CDR1 KGHDR and CDR2 SFDVKD. Written as DNA, the CDR3 is TGTGCCACCAGTGACTCCAGCCCCGGGAGGGCGGGTGAGCAGTTCTTC. Translated: CATSDSSPGRAGEQFF.

This clonotype was counted only a few times. V and J are TRBV30 and TRBJ2-2, with D perhaps being TRBD1 or TRBD2 (5 bases each). Trimming cost V 0 bases and J 12 bases, with 17 bases left between them. There are 14 residues in the CDR3. Germline CDR1 and CDR2: GTSNPN and SVGIG (reference sequence). This chain's CDR3 is CAWSVPREIRKLFF. The CDR3 coding sequence is TGTGCCTGGAGTGTACCCAGGGAGATCCGGAAGCTGTTTTTT.

This clonotype was counted only a few times. The rearrangement uses TRBV5-6 and TRBJ2-5, with TRBD2 matching over 10 bases. CDR1 and CDR2 (germline): SGHDT, YYEEEE. The ends lost 0 bases at V and 4 bases at J; junction bases unmatched: 3. The CDR3 extends over 15 amino acids. The CDR3 nucleotides read TGTGCCAGCAGCTTGGTGGCTAGCGGGAGAGAGACCCAGTACTTC. Protein sequence: CASSLVASGRETQYF.

This clonotype turned up a few times. The genes are TRBV29-1 and TRBJ2-1; 9 nucleotides align to TRBD2. The V and J ends lost 6 bases and 2 bases, in that order; junction bases with no gene match: 11. The CDR3 is made up of 16 amino acids. Looked up from germline, CDR1 is SQVTM and CDR2 is ANQGSEA. The CDR3 sequence is CSVLRVGTSPYNEQFF. Here the CDR3 DNA reads TGCAGCGTCCTCCGTGTCGGGACTAGCCCCTACAATGAGCAGTTCTTC.

This clonotype was seen at least ten times. This chain joins TRBV7-8 and TRBJ2-7; D perhaps matches TRBD2 (5 bases). Deletions cut 5 bases from V and 3 bases from J, with 17 bases between. CDR3 length: 15 residues. Per germline, CDR1 SGHVS and CDR2 FQNEAQ. CDR3 sequence: CASSPQRERDYEQYF. The CDR3 DNA reads TGTGCCAGCAGCCCACAGAGGGAGCGCGACTACGAGCAGTACTTC.

Worth noting for this clonotype: This may arise from a read error, as a much more abundant clone is one base away. V usage is TRBV30 and J usage is TRBJ2-3; 8 nucleotides agree with TRBD1. This CDR3 contains 14 residues. Trimming at V came to 5 bases and at J to 2 bases, leaving 6 bases not matched to a gene. The V gene's germline CDR1 is GTSNPN and CDR2 SVGIG (reference sequence). The DNA for the CDR3 is TGTGCCTGGTCGACAGGGGTTCCCACAGATACGCAGTATTTT. Translated, it gives CAWSTGVPTDTQYF. Full variable domain (outside the CDR3, taken from reference TRBV30 and TRBJ2-3): SQTIHQWPATLVQPVGSPLSLECTVEGTSNPNLYWYRQAAGRGLQLLFYSVGIGQISSEVPQNLSASRPQDRQFILSSKKLLLSDSGFYLCAWSTGVPTDTQYFGPGTRLTVL.

This clonotype was found many times. The J gene is TRBJ2-5, the V gene TRBV27; tentatively, D is TRBD1 (5 bases). The V end lost 5 bases, the J end lost 0 bases, and 10 bases lay between the germline ends. CDR1 and CDR2 (germline): MNHEY, SMNVEV (reference sequence). The CDR3 runs 14 residues. The CDR3 spells CASSTDRYQETQYF. DNA for the CDR3: TGTGCCAGCAGTACCGACAGATACCAAGAGACCCAGTACTTC.

This clonotype occurred many times. The chain employs TRBV11-2 and TRBJ2-7; TRBD2 matches at 7 bases. The CDR3 extends over 15 amino acids. V gave up 1 base and J gave up 4 bases; unmatched junction bases: 7. The germline V gene has CDR1 SGHAT and CDR2 FQNNGV. DNA of the CDR3: TGTGCCAGCAGCTTAGTAGGGCTAGCGGATTACGAGCAGTACTTC. The encoded protein is CASSLVGLADYEQYF.